This TCR beta chain was captured by sequencing in a study of T cells after yellow fever vaccination. CDR1 is SGHTA and CDR2 is FQGNSA in the germline V gene. V was pared by 3 bases and J by 3 bases, with 18 bases between. CDR3 length equals 16 residues. Only one count was recorded for this clonotype. In making TCR cDNA, 5'RACE template switching added a universal primer site and UMIs to it. TCRdb reprocessed the 5' RACE reads via MiXCR and lists one record per CDR3 protein. The sample holds 150,000 to 200,000 distinct CDR3 sequences, around 10% seen once. The TCR comes from a man between 18 and 35 years old who received the YFV17D yellow fever vaccine. The input for sequencing was CD8+ T cells sorted from PBMCs, taken 15 days after the yellow fever booster vaccination. The chain links TRBV7-2 to TRBJ2-7, with D perhaps given as TRBD1 or TRBD2 (6 bases each). CDR3 bases: TGTGCCAGCAGCTTCTTTGGGTCAGGAGGGGGCTACGAGCAGTACTTC. Translation gives CASSFFGSGGGYEQYF.